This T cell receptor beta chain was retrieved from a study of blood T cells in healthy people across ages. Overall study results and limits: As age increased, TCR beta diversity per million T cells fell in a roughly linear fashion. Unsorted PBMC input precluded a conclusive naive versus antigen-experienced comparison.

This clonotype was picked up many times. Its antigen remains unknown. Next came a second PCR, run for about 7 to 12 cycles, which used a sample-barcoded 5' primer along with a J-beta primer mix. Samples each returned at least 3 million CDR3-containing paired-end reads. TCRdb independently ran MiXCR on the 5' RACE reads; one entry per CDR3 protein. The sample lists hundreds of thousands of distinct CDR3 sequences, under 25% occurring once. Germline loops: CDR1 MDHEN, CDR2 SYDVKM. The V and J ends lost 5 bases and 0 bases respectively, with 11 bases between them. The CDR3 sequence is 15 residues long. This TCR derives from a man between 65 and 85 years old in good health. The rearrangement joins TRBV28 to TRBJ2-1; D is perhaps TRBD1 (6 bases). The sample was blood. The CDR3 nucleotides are TGTGCCAGCAGTCCGGGGACACCCTCCTACAATGAGCAGTTCTTC. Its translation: CASSPGTPSYNEQFF.